The 21 T cell receptor beta chains below all came from one sample that was sequenced in a study of PD-1 blockade in classical Hodgkin lymphoma. All trial patients relapsed after autologous stem cell transplantation. Here immunoSEQ multiplex PCR was the method, and the copy in TCRdb shows in-frame clones only, minus some. The sample holds around 13,000 clones, 60% to 80% seen once. Sequencing used peripheral blood mononuclear cells (PBMCs), obtained before the second cycle of nivolumab. These receptors all come from a human donor with classical Hodgkin lymphoma.

This chain joins TRBV5-4 and TRBJ1-1, with 7 bases aligning to TRBD1. Per germline, CDR1 SGHNT and CDR2 YYREEE (reference sequence). The trim removed 0 bases at V and 4 bases at J, leaving 6 bases unmatched. The CDR3 covers 15 residues. The CDR3 reads CASSLGDAGGTEAFF. The DNA for the CDR3 is TGTGCCAGCAGCTTGGGGGATGCAGGGGGCACTGAAGCTTTCTTT.

The chain couples TRBV2 to TRBJ2-7; D tentatively reads TRBD1 or TRBD2 (5 bases each). The length of the CDR3 is 14 residues. Germline V CDR1 and CDR2: SNHLY, FYNNEI. Trimming pared 6 bases from V and 0 bases from J, leaving 12 bases between. In nucleotides, the CDR3 is TGTGCCAGCAGAGTAACCGGGGCCTCCTACGAGCAGTACTTC. Translation gives CASRVTGASYEQYF.

This clone was counted between two and nine times. The chain is built from TRBV5-1 and TRBJ1-1; D not resolved. The germline V and J ends were trimmed by 0 bases and 1 base, with 13 bases remaining between them. The CDR3 covers 16 residues. In germline, CDR1 is SGHRS, CDR2 YFSETQ. CDR3 sequence reads: CASSLAFGVGNTEAFF. CDR3 nucleotide sequence: TGCGCCAGCAGCTTGGCGTTTGGGGTCGGGAACACTGAAGCTTTCTTT.

The chain links TRBV6-6 to TRBJ2-5; no clear D. CDR1 is MNHNY and CDR2 is SVGAGI in the germline V gene (reference sequence). The CDR3 length is 13 residues. Trimming left V 7 bases short and J 5 bases short, with 14 bases between. CDR3 residues: CASIHPHTETQYF. The DNA of the CDR3 is TGTGCCAGCATCCATCCCCACACTGAGACCCAGTACTTC.

This clone was recorded a few times. This CDR3 reads CASSDSGKSNQPQHF. CDR3 nucleotides: TGTGCCAGCAGTGATTCAGGGAAGAGCAATCAGCCCCAGCATTTT. The chain has TRBV2 and TRBJ1-5; tentatively, D is TRBD1 (5 bases). CDR1 is SNHLY and CDR2 is FYNNEI in the germline V gene. The CDR3 contains 15 residues. V dropped 3 bases and J dropped 1 base, with 10 bases sitting between them.

This clone was detected only once. The V and J genes are TRBV7-8 and TRBJ2-7, with D tentatively TRBD2 (6 bases). V was shortened by 6 bases and J by 4 bases, with 28 bases between the two germline ends. The germline gives CDR1 SGHVS, CDR2 FQNEAQ. CDR3 length: 18 amino acids. CDR3 nucleotides: TGTGCCAGCAGACCAGAAGGAGGTATGCGGGGTTACAAGTACGAGCAGTACTTC. This gives the protein CASRPEGGMRGYKYEQYF.

V is TRBV25-1 and J is TRBJ2-5; 8 nucleotides line up with TRBD1. Germline lookup yields CDR1 MGHDK and CDR2 SYGVNS. V trimming: 1 base; J trimming: 7 bases; junction bases outside the gene matches: 11. The CDR3 spans 16 residues. The CDR3 spells CASSESGGQAMGTQYF. CDR3 nucleotides: TGTGCCAGCAGTGAATCTGGGGGACAGGCAATGGGGACCCAGTACTTC.

The chain joins TRBV29-1 to TRBJ2-7; a weak D match, TRBD1 (6 bases). The germline gives CDR1 SQVTM, CDR2 ANQGSEA. The CDR3 has 11 amino acids. V was trimmed by 4 bases and J by 7 bases, leaving 11 bases between them. In DNA, the CDR3 is TGCAGCGTTGCAGGGGCTATTGAGCAGTACTTC. Its protein is CSVAGAIEQYF.

V and J are TRBV7-9 and TRBJ1-2; a weak D match, TRBD1 (5 bases). Trimming removed 5 bases at V and 6 bases at J, with 16 bases between. The CDR3 consists of 14 residues. Germline V CDR1 and CDR2: SEHNR, FQNEAQ (reference sequence). The CDR3 DNA reads TGTGCCAGCAGCCCCCCTGGTTGGGGGAATGGCTACACCTTC. It is translated as CASSPPGWGNGYTF.

The J gene is TRBJ1-2, the V gene TRBV23-1; unclear D gene. TRBV23-1 carries the ORF label, with uncertain function. This CDR3 has 14 amino acids. Trimming cost V 3 bases and J 4 bases, with 12 bases left between them. In DNA form, the CDR3 reads TGCGCCAGCAGTCAGCAAAACCGGGCCTATGGCTACACCTTC. Residues: CASSQQNRAYGYTF.

The rearrangement links TRBV7-2 to TRBJ1-4; a weak D match, TRBD1 (5 bases). CDR3 length: 14 amino acids. Germline-derived CDR1 and CDR2 are SGHTA and FQGNSA. With 3 bases removed from V and 7 bases from J, the gap between germline ends came to 12 bases. The CDR3 bases are TGTGCCAGCAGCTTTCCAGGGACGGGTGAAAAACTGTTTTTT. Residues: CASSFPGTGEKLFF. Drawing the rest from reference TRBV7-2 and TRBJ1-4, the complete variable domain is GAGVSQSPSNKVTEKGKDVELRCDPISGHTALYWYRQSLGQGLEFLIYFQGNSAPDKSGLPSDRFSAERTGGSVSTLTIQRTQQEDSAVYLCASSFPGTGEKLFFGSGTQLSVL.

The table lists this clone with a few counts. The V call is TRBV18, the J call TRBJ1-3, with 7 bases matching TRBD1. The CDR3 is 15 amino acids. From germline, CDR1 is KGHSH and CDR2 LQKENI. J lost 3 bases, V lost 1 base, and 3 bases had no gene match. CDR3 residues: CASSPQGALGNTIYF. CDR3 sequence (DNA): TGTGCCAGCTCACCACAGGGGGCGCTTGGAAACACCATATATTTT.

The chain links TRBV7-8 to TRBJ2-3; possibly TRBD1 for D (5 bases). With 1 base removed from V and 2 bases from J, the gap between germline ends came to 16 bases. The CDR3 runs to 17 residues. Germline V lookup: CDR1 SGHVS, CDR2 FQNEAQ. CDR3 bases: TGTGCCAGCAGCTTAGGCAAGGGGAAGGGATACACAGATACGCAGTATTTT. Translated, it gives CASSLGKGKGYTDTQYF. The whole variable domain, filled in from reference TRBV7-8 and TRBJ2-3, reads GAGVSQSPRYKVAKRGQDVALRCDPISGHVSLFWYQQALGQGPEFLTYFQNEAQLDKSGLPSDRFFAERPEGSVSTLKIQRTQQEDSAVYLCASSLGKGKGYTDTQYFGPGTRLTVL.

This clone has more than one count but fewer than ten. V and J are TRBV5-1 and TRBJ1-5; TRBD1 aligns across 9 bases. CDR3 length: 15 amino acids. Germline CDR1 SGHRS, CDR2 YFSETQ. The junction had 9 bases not matched to a gene; V was cut back by 4 bases and J by 7 bases. CDR3 residues: CASSLFGDRAQPQHF. In DNA, the CDR3 is TGCGCCAGCAGCCTTTTTGGGGACAGGGCCCAGCCCCAGCATTTT.

This clone was detected a few times. This chain uses TRBV30 with TRBJ1-6; 7 nucleotides line up with TRBD1. The CDR3 has 13 residues. Germline V gene lookup returns CDR1 GTSNPN and CDR2 SVGIG (reference sequence). J lost 6 bases, V lost 5 bases, and 4 bases had no gene match. CDR3 residues: CAWETGFNSPLHF. The CDR3 region has the DNA TGTGCCTGGGAGACAGGGTTTAATTCACCCCTCCACTTT.

This clone is labeled as large. The chain couples TRBV9 to TRBJ1-4, with D tentatively TRBD1 (5 bases). Germline V gives CDR1 SGDLS, CDR2 YYNGEE. V was cut by 0 bases and J by 10 bases, with 13 bases left in between. This CDR3 contains 14 residues. DNA for the CDR3: TGTGCCAGCAGCGTAGAGCTGGGGACGGGAAAACTGTTTTTT. It specifies CASSVELGTGKLFF.

The V gene is TRBV5-1, the J gene TRBJ1-2; tentatively, D is TRBD1 (6 bases). CDR1 and CDR2 (germline): SGHRS, YFSETQ. The CDR3 runs 17 residues. Trimming took off 2 bases at V and 2 bases at J, with 19 bases between the two ends. The CDR3 region has the DNA TGCGCCAGCAGCTTTAGAGGACAGACTACTCTAAACTATGGCTACACCTTC. Translating gives CASSFRGQTTLNYGYTF.

This clone was recorded only once. CDR3 DNA: TGCGCCAGCAGCCAAGAACGGGGGGGGCCCCCAACTAATGAAAAACTGTTTTTT. It encodes CASSQERGGPPTNEKLFF. This chain connects TRBV4-1 to TRBJ1-4; the D gene is possibly TRBD1 (6 bases). The CDR3 sequence is 18 residues long. The V gene lost 0 bases and the J gene lost 0 bases, with 14 bases spanning the gap. Germline V gene lookup returns CDR1 MGHRA and CDR2 YSYEKL.

CDR3 sequence (DNA): TGTGCCAGCTCACGACAGCGCTTCGGACTAGCGGGGGGCACAGATACGCAGTATTTT. Its protein product is CASSRQRFGLAGGTDTQYF. The chain recombines TRBV18 with TRBJ2-3; 13 positions match TRBD2. CDR1 and CDR2 (germline): KGHSH, LQKENI. This CDR3 is 19 amino acids long. V was clipped by 4 bases and J by 1 base; unmatched bases: 11.

The chain combines TRBV6-5 with TRBJ2-5; D perhaps matches TRBD1 (6 bases). The germline V gene has CDR1 MNHEY and CDR2 SVGAGI. V lost 5 bases, J lost 6 bases, and 16 bases lay in between. CDR3 size: 14 residues. This chain's CDR3 is CASSDLTGKKTQYF. CDR3 bases: TGTGCCAGCAGTGACCTTACAGGGAAGAAGACCCAGTACTTC.

This sequence joins TRBV28 and TRBJ1-5; D unresolved. V was clipped by 5 bases and J by 3 bases, with 11 bases between them. Looked up from germline, CDR1 is MDHEN and CDR2 is SYDVKM. This CDR3 has 14 residues. CDR3 sequence (DNA): TGTGCCAGCAGTCCCGTGGGGTTCAATCAGCCCCAGCATTTT. This translates into CASSPVGFNQPQHF.